This TCR beta chain was identified during a study of T cells in localized non-small cell lung cancer. V shed 7 bases and J 2 bases; nucleotides not matched to a gene: 11. The germline gives CDR1 LNHDA, CDR2 SQIVND (reference sequence). The CDR3 contains 15 residues. Worth noting for this clone: Its antigen is unidentified.

Study results and limitations: T cell clonality was highest in uninvolved adjacent lung, above tumor. In adjacent lung, a median around 55 of the top 100 tumor clones were found. In the blood, greater T cell density corresponded to longer overall survival.

Profiling relied on immunoSEQ multiplex PCR, and the TCRdb table lists in-frame clones only, not all of them. This table has about 3,500 clones, roughly 40% appearing once. The sample in question was lung tumor tissue, obtained before any cancer treatment. This sequence joins TRBV19 and TRBJ2-7, with 7 bases identical to TRBD2. The sequence was obtained from an older male donor with stage I lung adenocarcinoma. The CDR3 coding sequence is TGTGCCAGTACCCCCGGCGTGGGACTAACCTACGAGCAGTACTTC. It yields the protein CASTPGVGLTYEQYF.